The clone carrying this T cell receptor beta chain was seen a few times. Its antigen is not known. Central memory, naive, regulatory and stem cell-like memory CD4+ cells were sorted by CD45RO/CCR7/CD25/CD127/CD95/CD27. What was sequenced were expressed TCRB transcripts, since all of the isolated RNA had been reverse transcribed. Measured with immunoSEQ multiplex PCR; TCRdb has only the in-frame clones, and not every one. The data show a few hundred thousand clones, with less than 15% seen just once and approximately 0.016% held by the top ten. With 0 bases removed from V and 6 bases from J, the gap between germline ends came to 19 bases. The CDR3 has 17 residues. CDR1 is SGHRS, CDR2 YFSETQ, per germline. This entry is derived from a study of beta chain features in type 1 diabetes. Whole-study findings and limits: Moderate yet significant TCRB CDR3 shortening was seen in Type 1 diabetes patients in all four CD4+ subsets. It was among patients, rather than healthy donors, that naive, central memory and Treg TCRB repertoires appeared more similar.

The source of this sequence is a woman aged 18-30 years with type 1 diabetes. Sequencing was performed on naive CD4+ T cells from blood. The chain carries TRBV5-1 and TRBJ2-1, with D perhaps matching TRBD2 (6 bases). CDR3 nucleotide sequence: TGCGCCAGCAGCTTGGATCAGTGGGGGAGGAGTGGCAATGAGCAGTTCTTC. It specifies CASSLDQWGRSGNEQFF.